This TCR beta chain is drawn from a study of blood T cell repertoires in COVID-19. The CDR3 spans 17 residues. V lost 6 bases and J 6 bases, leaving 25 bases between the germline ends. The protocol was immunoSEQ multiplex PCR, while the TCRdb copy is restricted to in-frame clones and leaves out a portion. The table includes about 120,000 clones, about 88% detected once. The chain combines TRBV5-3 with TRBJ2-1, with D possibly being TRBD2 (6 bases). TRBV5-3 is known as an ORF, though its function is uncertain. This receptor was identified in an elderly woman with acute or convalescent COVID-19. The sequencing sample was made of peripheral blood. The CDR3 reads CARTKGGDGPSSNEQFF. CDR3 coding DNA: TGTGCCAGAACTAAGGGCGGGGACGGTCCCTCTAGCAATGAGCAGTTCTTC.